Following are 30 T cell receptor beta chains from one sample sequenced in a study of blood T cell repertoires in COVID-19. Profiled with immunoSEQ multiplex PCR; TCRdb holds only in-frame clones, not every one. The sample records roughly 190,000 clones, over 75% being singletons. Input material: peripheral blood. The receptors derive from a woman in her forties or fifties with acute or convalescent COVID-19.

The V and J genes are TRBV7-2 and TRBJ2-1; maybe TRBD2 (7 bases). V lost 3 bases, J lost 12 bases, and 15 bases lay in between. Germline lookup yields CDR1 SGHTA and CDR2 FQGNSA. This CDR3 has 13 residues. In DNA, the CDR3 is TGTGCCAGCAGCTTGGAGACAGGCGGGAGGCAGTTCTTC. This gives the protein CASSLETGGRQFF. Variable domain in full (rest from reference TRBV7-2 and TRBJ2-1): GAGVSQSPSNKVTEKGKDVELRCDPISGHTALYWYRQSLGQGLEFLIYFQGNSAPDKSGLPSDRFSAERTGGSVSTLTIQRTQQEDSAVYLCASSLETGGRQFFGPGTRLTVL.

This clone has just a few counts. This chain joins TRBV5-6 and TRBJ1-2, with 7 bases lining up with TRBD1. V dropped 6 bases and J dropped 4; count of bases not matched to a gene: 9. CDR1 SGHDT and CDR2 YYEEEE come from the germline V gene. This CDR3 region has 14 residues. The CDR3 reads CASTRLDRAYGYTF. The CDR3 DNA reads TGTGCCAGCACCAGATTAGACAGGGCCTATGGCTACACCTTC.

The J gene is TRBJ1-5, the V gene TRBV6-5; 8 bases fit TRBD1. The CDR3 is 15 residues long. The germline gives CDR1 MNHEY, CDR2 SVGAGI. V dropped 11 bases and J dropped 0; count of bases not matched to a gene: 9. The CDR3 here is CAAQGGASSNQPQHF. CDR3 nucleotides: TGTGCCGCACAGGGGGGGGCCAGTAGCAATCAGCCCCAGCATTTT.

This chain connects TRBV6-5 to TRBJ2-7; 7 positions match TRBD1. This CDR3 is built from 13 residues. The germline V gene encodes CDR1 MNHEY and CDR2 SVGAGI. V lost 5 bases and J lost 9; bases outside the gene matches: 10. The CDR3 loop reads CASSRGTVERQYF. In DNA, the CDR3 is TGTGCCAGCAGTAGAGGGACAGTGGAGAGGCAGTACTTC.

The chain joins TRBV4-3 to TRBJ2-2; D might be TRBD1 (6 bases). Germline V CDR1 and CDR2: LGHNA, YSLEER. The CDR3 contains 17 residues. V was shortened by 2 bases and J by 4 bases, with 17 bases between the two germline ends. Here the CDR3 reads CASSQFGAGAGTGELFF. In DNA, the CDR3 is TGCGCCAGCAGCCAATTTGGGGCAGGGGCAGGCACCGGGGAGCTGTTTTTT.

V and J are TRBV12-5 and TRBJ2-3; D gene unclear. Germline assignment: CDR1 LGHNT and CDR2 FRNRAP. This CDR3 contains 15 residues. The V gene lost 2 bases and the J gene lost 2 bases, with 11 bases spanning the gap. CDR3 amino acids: CASGLPRQNTDTQYF. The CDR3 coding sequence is TGTGCTAGTGGTTTGCCACGACAAAACACAGATACGCAGTATTTT.

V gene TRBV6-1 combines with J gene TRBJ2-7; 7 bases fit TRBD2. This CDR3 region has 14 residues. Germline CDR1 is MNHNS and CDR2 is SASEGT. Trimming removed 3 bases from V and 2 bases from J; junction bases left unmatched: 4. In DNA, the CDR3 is TGTGCCAGCAGTGAGGGGACTACGACCTACGAGCAGTACTTC. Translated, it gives CASSEGTTTYEQYF.

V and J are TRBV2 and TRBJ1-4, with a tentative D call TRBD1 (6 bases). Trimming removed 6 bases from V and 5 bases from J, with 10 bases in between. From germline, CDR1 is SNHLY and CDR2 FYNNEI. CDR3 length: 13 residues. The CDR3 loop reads CASRRGINEKLFF. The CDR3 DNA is TGTGCCAGCAGGAGGGGGATAAATGAAAAACTGTTTTTT.

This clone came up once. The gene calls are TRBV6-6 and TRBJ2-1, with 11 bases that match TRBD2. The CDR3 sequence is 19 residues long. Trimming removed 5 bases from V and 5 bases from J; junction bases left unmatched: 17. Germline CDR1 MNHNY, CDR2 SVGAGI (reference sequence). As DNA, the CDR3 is TGTGCCAGCAGTCCGACGGCGGCTAGCGGGAGGCCAGGGGACAATGAGCAGTTCTTC. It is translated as CASSPTAASGRPGDNEQFF.

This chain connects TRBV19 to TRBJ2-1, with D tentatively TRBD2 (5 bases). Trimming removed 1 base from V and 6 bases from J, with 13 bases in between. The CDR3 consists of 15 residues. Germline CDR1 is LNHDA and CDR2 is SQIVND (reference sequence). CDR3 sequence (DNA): TGTGCCAGTAGTATAGGCGGGCCTGGTAGCAATGAGCAGTTCTTC. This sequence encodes CASSIGGPGSNEQFF.

CDR3 residues: CASSLSRYEQFF. CDR3 sequence (DNA): TGTGCCAGCAGCCTCTCGAGGTATGAGCAGTTCTTC. The chain is built from TRBV5-6 and TRBJ2-1; D remains unclear. This CDR3 has 12 residues. The germline CDR1 and CDR2 sequences are SGHDT and YYEEEE. Trimming stripped 4 bases from V and 8 bases from J, with 10 bases between.

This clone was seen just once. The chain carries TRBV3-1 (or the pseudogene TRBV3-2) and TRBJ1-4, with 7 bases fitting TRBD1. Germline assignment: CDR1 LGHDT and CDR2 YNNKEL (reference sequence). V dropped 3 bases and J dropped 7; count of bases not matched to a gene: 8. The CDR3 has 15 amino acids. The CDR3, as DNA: TGTGCCAGCAGCCAGATCAGGGGGTTAGGTGAAAAACTGTTTTTT. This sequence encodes CASSQIRGLGEKLFF.

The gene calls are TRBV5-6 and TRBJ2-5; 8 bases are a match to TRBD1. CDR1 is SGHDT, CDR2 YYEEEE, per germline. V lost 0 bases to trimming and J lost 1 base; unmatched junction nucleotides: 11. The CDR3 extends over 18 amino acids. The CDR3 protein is CASSLAFGRGHSQETQYF. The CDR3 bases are TGTGCCAGCAGCTTGGCCTTCGGCAGGGGGCATTCCCAAGAGACCCAGTACTTC.

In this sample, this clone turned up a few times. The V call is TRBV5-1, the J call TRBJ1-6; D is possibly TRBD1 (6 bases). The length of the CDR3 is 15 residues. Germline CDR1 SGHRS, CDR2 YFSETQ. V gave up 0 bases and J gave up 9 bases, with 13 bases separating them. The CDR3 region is CASSLDQGSSSPLHF. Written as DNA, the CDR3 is TGCGCCAGCAGCTTGGATCAGGGGAGTAGTTCACCCCTCCACTTT.

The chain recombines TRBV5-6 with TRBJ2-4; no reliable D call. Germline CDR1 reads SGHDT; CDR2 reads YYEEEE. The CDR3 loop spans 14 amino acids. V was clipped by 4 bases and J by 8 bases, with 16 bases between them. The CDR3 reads CASSDLQVSHIQYF. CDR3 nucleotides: TGTGCCAGCAGCGATTTGCAAGTGAGCCACATTCAGTACTTC. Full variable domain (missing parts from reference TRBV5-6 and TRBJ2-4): DAGVTQSPTHLIKTRGQQVTLRCSPKSGHDTVSWYQQALGQGPQFIFQYYEEEERQRGNFPDRFSGHQFPNYSSELNVNALLLGDSALYLCASSDLQVSHIQYFGAGTRLSVL.

CDR3 sequence: CASSYSDYPHTQYF. Written as DNA, the CDR3 is TGTGCCAGCAGTTACTCGGACTACCCTCATACGCAGTATTTT. The V call is TRBV6-5, the J call TRBJ2-3; D perhaps matches TRBD2 (6 bases). The CDR3 is 14 residues long. The V end was cut by 0 bases, the J end by 7 bases, with 11 bases between. Germline V gives CDR1 MNHEY, CDR2 SVGAGI.

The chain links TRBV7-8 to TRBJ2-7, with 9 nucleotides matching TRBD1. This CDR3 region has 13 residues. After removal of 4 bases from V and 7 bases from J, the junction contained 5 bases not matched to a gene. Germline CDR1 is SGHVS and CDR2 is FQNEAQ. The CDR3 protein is CASSSDRGREQYF. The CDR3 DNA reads TGTGCCAGCAGCTCCGACAGGGGGAGAGAGCAGTACTTC.

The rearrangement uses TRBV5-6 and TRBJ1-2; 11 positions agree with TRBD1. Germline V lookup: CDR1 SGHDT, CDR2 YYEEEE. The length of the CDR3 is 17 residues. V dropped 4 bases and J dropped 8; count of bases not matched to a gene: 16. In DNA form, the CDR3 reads TGTGCCAGCAGCCCTCGGACAGGGGGCGAGGGGCTAAGCGGCTACACCTTC. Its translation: CASSPRTGGEGLSGYTF.

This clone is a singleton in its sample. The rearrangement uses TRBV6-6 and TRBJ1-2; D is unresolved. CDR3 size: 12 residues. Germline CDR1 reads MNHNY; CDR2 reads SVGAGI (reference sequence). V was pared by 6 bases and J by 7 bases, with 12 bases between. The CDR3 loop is CASSLTEPGYTF. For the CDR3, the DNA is TGTGCCAGCAGCCTAACAGAGCCTGGCTACACCTTC.

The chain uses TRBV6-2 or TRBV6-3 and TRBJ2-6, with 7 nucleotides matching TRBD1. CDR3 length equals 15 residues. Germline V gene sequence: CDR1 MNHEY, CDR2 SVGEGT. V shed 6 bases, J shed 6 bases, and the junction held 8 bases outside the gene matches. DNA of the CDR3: TGTGCCAGCAGCCCCACCGGGACAGCGGCCAACGTCCTGACTTTC. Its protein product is CASSPTGTAANVLTF.

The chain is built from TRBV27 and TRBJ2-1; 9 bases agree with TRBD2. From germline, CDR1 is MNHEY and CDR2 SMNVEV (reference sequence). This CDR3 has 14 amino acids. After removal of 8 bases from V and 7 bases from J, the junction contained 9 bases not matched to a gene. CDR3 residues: CASRGGAGLNEQFF. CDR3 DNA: TGTGCCAGCCGCGGGGGGGCCGGACTGAATGAGCAGTTCTTC.

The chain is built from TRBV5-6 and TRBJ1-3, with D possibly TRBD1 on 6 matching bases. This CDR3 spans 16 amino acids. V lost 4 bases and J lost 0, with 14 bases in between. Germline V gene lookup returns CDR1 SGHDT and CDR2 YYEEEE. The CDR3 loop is CASSKRQDPSGNTIYF. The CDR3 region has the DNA TGTGCCAGCAGCAAGCGACAGGACCCCTCTGGAAACACCATATATTTT.

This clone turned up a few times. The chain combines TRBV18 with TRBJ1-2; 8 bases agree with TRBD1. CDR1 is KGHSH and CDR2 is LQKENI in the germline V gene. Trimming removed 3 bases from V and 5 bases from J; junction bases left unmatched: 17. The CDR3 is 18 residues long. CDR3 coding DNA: TGTGCCAGCTCACCGTACAAGGTCGGAACAGGGGGAACATATGGCTACACCTTC. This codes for CASSPYKVGTGGTYGYTF.

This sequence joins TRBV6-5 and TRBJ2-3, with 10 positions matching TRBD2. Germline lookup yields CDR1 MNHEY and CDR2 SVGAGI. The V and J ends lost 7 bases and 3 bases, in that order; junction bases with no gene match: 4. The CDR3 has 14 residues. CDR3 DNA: TGTGCCAGCAAGAAGCGGGAGGGAACAGATACGCAGTATTTT. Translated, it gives CASKKREGTDTQYF.

Written as DNA, the CDR3 is TGTGCCAGCAGCTCACGGGGTTTGAACACCGGGGAGCTGTTTTTT. Protein: CASSSRGLNTGELFF. This chain joins TRBV3-1 (or the pseudogene TRBV3-2) and TRBJ2-2; possibly TRBD2 for D (5 bases). Germline lookup yields CDR1 LGHDT and CDR2 YNNKEL (reference sequence). This CDR3 has 15 amino acids. The V end lost 5 bases, the J end lost 1 base, and 11 bases lay between the germline ends.

Here the CDR3 reads CASSLSLTSGSGPVADTQYF. In nucleotides, the CDR3 is TGTGCCAGCAGCTTATCCTTGACTAGCGGGAGTGGGCCGGTCGCCGATACGCAGTATTTT. The chain has TRBV13 and TRBJ2-3; 12 bases match TRBD2. The CDR3 covers 20 residues. CDR1 is PRHDT and CDR2 is FYEKMQ in the germline V gene (reference sequence). J gave up 6 bases and V 2 bases, and 18 bases lay outside the gene matches.

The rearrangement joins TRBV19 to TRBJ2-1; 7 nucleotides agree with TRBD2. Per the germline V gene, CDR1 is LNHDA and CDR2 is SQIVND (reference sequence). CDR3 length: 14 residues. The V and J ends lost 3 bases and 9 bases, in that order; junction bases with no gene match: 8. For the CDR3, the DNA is TGTGCCAGTAGTATGGTGGGAGGGTCGAGTGAGCAGTTCTTC. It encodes CASSMVGGSSEQFF.

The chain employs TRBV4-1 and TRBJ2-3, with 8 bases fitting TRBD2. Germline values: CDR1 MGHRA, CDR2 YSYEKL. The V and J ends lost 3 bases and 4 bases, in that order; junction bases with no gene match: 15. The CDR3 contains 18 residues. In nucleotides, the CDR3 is TGCGCCAGCAGCCAGCCCCTCGGGGGGGGGAGAGTAGCAGATACGCAGTATTTT. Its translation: CASSQPLGGGRVADTQYF.

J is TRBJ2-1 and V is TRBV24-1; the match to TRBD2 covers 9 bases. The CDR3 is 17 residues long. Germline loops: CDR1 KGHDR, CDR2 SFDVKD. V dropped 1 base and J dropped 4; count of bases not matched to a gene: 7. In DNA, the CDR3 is TGTGCCACCAGTGATTTTACCGCTAGCGGGAATTACAATGAGCAGTTCTTC. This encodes CATSDFTASGNYNEQFF.

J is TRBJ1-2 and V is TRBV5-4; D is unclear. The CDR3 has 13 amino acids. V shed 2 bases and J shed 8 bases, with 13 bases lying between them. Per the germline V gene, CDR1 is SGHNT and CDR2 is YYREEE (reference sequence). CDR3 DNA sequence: TGTGCCAGCAGCTTCCCGGGTTTCGGGGGCTACACCTTC. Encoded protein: CASSFPGFGGYTF.